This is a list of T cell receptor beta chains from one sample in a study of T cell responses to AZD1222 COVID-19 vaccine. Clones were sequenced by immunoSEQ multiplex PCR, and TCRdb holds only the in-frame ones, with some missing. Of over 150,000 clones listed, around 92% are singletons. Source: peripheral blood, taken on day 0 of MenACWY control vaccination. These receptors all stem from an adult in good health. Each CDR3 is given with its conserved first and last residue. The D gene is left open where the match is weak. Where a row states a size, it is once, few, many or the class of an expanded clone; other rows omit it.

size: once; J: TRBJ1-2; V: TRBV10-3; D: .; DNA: TGTGCCATCGATGGGGAGGGTGGCTACACCTTC; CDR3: CAIDGEGGYTF
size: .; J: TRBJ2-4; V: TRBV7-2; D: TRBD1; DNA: TGTGCCAGCAGCCTATCGCCGGGACAGGGACAAAACATTCAGTACTTC; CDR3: CASSLSPGQGQNIQYF
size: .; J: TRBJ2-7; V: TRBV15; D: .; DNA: TGTGCCACCAGCAGAGGTTGGGGGATCAGCCACTACGAGCAGTACTTC; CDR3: CATSRGWGISHYEQYF
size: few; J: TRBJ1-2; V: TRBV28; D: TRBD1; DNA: TGTGCCAGCAGACTGGGACAGTTCATCGATGGCTACACCTTC; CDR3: CASRLGQFIDGYTF
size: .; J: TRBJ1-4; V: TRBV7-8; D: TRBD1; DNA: TGTGCCAGCAGCTTAGTGGACAGGGTCGAAAAACTGTTTTTT; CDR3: CASSLVDRVEKLFF
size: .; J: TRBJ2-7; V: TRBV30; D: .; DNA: TGTGCCTGGAGTGTAATAGGGCTAAACTACGAGCAGTACTTC; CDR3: CAWSVIGLNYEQYF
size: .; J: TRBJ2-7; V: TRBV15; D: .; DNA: TGTGCCACCAGCGAGTTGAGGACAGCAAAAGGCAACGAGCAGTACTTC; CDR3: CATSELRTAKGNEQYF
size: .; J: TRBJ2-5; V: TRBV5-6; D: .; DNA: TGTGCCAGCAGCCGCATAATCCTAGAGACCCAGTACTTC; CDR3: CASSRIILETQYF
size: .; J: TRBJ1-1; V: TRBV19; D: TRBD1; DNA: TGTGCCAGTAGTATCCGGACAGGGGATATGAACACTGAAGCTTTCTTT; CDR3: CASSIRTGDMNTEAFF
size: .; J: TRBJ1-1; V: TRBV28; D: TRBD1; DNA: TGTGCCAGCAGTACCCGACAGGGCTACACTGAAGCTTTCTTT; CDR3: CASSTRQGYTEAFF
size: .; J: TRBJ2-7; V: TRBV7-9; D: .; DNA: TGTGCCAGCAGCTTCTTTGACGCAGCCTACGAGCAGTACTTC; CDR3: CASSFFDAAYEQYF
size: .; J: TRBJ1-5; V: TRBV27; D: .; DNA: TGTGCCAGCAGTCCCCGGGGGTTTAATCAGCCCCAGCATTTT; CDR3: CASSPRGFNQPQHF
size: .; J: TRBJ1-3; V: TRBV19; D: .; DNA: TGTGCCAGTAGGCAGCCTAACCGGGACGTCTCTGGAAACACCATATATTTT; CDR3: CASRQPNRDVSGNTIYF
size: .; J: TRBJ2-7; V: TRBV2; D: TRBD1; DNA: TGTGCCAGGCGGGACAGGGTCTACGAGCAGTACTTC; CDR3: CARRDRVYEQYF
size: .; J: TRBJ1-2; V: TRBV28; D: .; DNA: TGTGCCAGCACCCGCCCAGGCATCTATGGCTACACCTTC; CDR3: CASTRPGIYGYTF
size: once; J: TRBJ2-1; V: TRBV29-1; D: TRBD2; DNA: TGCAGCGTGCCTGGTGGAGCTAGCGGGAGGGTGAGCTCCTACAATGAGCAGTTCTTC; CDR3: CSVPGGASGRVSSYNEQFF
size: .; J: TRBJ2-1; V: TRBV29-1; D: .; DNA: TGCAGCGTTGAAGGGATTGGACAGCGACAAATTTACAATGAGCAGTTCTTC; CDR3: CSVEGIGQRQIYNEQFF
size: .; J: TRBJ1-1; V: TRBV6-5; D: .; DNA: TGTGCCAGCAGTTACTCCCAAGTAGGAGAGGCTTTCTTT; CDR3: CASSYSQVGEAFF
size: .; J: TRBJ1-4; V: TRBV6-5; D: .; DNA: TGTGCCGCTCGGGGACCGGCGGAAAAACTGTTTTTT; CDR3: CAARGPAEKLFF
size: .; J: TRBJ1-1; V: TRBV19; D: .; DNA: TGTGCCAGTAGTATAGTTGGGGGGCCTACTGAAGCTTTCTTT; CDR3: CASSIVGGPTEAFF
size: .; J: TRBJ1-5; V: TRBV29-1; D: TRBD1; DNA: TGCAGCGTTGATAACCCCGGGGACAGGGCTGGTCGGAATCAGCCCCAGCATTTT; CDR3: CSVDNPGDRAGRNQPQHF
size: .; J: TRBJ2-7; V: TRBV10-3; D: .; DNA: TGTGCCATCAGTGACCCCGCAAAAAGGCCCTCGTACGAGCAGTACTTC; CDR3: CAISDPAKRPSYEQYF
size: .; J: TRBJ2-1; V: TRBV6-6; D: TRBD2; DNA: TGTGCCAGCAGTTACTTAGCGGGTACCAATGAGCAGTTCTTC; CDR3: CASSYLAGTNEQFF
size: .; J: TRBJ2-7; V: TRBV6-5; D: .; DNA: TGTGCCAGCAGTTACCCACAGGGCCACGAGCAGTACTTC; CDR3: CASSYPQGHEQYF
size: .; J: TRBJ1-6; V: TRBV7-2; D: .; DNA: TGTGCCAGCAGCCCTTGGGGGCGGGAAAATTCACCCCTCCACTTT; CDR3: CASSPWGRENSPLHF
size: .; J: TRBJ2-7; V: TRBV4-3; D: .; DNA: TGCGCCAGCAGCGGCCCCCTGGGCTCCTACGAGCAGTACTTC; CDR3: CASSGPLGSYEQYF
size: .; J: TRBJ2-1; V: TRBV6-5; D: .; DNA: TGTGCCAGCAAAGCGGGACACTCCCTAACCAATGAGCAGTTCTTC; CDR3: CASKAGHSLTNEQFF
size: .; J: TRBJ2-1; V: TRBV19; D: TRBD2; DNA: TGTGCCAGTAGTTACGGCACTAGCGGGAGGGCTAACAATGAGCAGTTCTTC; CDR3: CASSYGTSGRANNEQFF
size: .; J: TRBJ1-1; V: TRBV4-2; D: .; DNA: TGTGCCAGCAGCTCTCCGACAGGGAACACTGAAGCTTTCTTT; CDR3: CASSSPTGNTEAFF
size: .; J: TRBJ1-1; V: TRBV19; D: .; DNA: TGTGCCAGTAACTCCGGGGGGTTGAACACTGAAGCTTTCTTT; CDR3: CASNSGGLNTEAFF
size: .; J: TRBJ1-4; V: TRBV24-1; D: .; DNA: TGTGCCACCAGTGAGGGCAGTGCAACTAATGAAAAACTGTTTTTT; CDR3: CATSEGSATNEKLFF
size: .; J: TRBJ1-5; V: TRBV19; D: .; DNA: TGTGCCAGTAGTATAGTGGCAGGCGCACAGCCCCAGCATTTT; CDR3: CASSIVAGAQPQHF
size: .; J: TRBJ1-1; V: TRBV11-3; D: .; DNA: TGTGCCAGCAGCTTTTCGGCTCCTGAAGCTTTCTTT; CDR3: CASSFSAPEAFF
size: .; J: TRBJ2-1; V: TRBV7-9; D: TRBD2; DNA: TGTGCCAGCACCGGGACTAGCGGGAGTTCCTACAATGAGCAGTTCTTC; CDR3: CASTGTSGSSYNEQFF
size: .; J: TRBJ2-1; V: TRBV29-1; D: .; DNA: TGCAGCGTTCGGGAAAGCTCCTACAATGAGCAGTTCTTC; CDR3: CSVRESSYNEQFF
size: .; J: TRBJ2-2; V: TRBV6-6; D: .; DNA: TGTGCCAGCAGTCCCCCCCCGCTCCGGTTCGCGAACACCGGGGAGCTGTTTTTT; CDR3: CASSPPPLRFANTGELFF
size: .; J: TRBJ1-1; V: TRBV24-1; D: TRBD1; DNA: TGTGCCACCAGTGATCGGACAGGGGGGAACACTGAAGCTTTCTTT; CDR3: CATSDRTGGNTEAFF
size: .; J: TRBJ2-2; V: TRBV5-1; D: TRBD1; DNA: TGCGCCAGCAGCGGGACAGCTTCCAGCGGGGAGCTGTTTTTT; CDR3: CASSGTASSGELFF
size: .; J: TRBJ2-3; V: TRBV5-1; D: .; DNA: TGCGCCAGCAGCTTGCCGGAAGGGAGCACAGATACGCAGTATTTT; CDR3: CASSLPEGSTDTQYF
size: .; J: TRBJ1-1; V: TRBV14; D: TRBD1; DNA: TGTGCCAGCACCAGACAGGGGCTCAACACTGAAGCTTTCTTT; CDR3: CASTRQGLNTEAFF
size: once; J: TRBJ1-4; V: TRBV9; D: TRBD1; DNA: TGTGCCAGCAGCTCCCGGACAGGGGACGAGGCTGAAAAACTGTTTTTT; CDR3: CASSSRTGDEAEKLFF
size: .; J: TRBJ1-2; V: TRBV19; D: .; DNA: TGTGCCAGTAGTCTATGGACGGGAAAGGGGTACTATGGCTACACCTTC; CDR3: CASSLWTGKGYYGYTF
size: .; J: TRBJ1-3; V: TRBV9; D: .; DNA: TGTGCCAGCAGCGTAGCCGCCCTCGACACCATATATTTT; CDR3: CASSVAALDTIYF
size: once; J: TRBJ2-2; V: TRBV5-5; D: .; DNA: TGTGCCAGCAGTTCGATCCAAGCCGGGGAGCTGTTTTTT; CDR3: CASSSIQAGELFF
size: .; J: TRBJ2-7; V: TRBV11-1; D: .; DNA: TGTGCCAGCAGCCCCCGGATGGGGTCCTACGAGCAGTACTTC; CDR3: CASSPRMGSYEQYF
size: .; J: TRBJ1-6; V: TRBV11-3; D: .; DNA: TGTGCCAGCAGCTTAGAGGGGCGAAGATCACCCCTCCACTTT; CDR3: CASSLEGRRSPLHF
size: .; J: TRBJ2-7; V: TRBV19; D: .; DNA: TGTGCCAGTAGTATAAGTGGGACACGCAACTACGAGCAGTACTTC; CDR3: CASSISGTRNYEQYF
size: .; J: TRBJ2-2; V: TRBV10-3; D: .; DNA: TGTGCCATCAGTGATTTTAGGGGGAGAGGGGAGCTGTTTTTT; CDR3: CAISDFRGRGELFF
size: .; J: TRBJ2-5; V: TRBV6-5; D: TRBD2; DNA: TGTGCCAGCAGTTACTCGGGCGGGAGTTTCCGAGAGACCCAGTACTTC; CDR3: CASSYSGGSFRETQYF
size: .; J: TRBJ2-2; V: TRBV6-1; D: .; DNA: TGTGCCACCCTGGGGACCTCGAACACCGGGGAGCTGTTTTTT; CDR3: CATLGTSNTGELFF
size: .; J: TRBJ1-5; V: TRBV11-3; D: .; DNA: TGTGCCAGCCTGCTGACCTTTAGCAATCAGCCCCAGCATTTT; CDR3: CASLLTFSNQPQHF
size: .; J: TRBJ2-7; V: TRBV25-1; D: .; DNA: TGTGCCAGCAGTGCCCCTAACTTGGACGAGCAGTACTTC; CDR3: CASSAPNLDEQYF
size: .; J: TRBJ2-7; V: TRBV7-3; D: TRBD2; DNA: TGTGCCAGCAGCTTCAGTACTAGCGGGGAGCAGTACTTC; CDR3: CASSFSTSGEQYF
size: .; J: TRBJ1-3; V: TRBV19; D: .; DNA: TGTGCCAGTAGTATTTCGGGATCAGGAGGAAACACCATATATTTT; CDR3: CASSISGSGGNTIYF